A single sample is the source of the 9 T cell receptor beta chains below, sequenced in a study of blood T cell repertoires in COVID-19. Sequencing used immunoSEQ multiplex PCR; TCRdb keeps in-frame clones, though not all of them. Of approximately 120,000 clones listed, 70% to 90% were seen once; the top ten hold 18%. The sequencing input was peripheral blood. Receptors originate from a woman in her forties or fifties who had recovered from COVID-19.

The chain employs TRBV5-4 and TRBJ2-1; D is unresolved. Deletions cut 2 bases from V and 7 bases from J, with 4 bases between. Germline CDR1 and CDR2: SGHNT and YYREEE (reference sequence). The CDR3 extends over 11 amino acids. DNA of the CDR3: TGTGCCAGCAGCTTATCGAATGAGCAGTTCTTC. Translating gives CASSLSNEQFF.

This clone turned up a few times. The CDR3 nucleotides are TGTGCCAGCAGCCCAGCCGGGACTAGCGGGGGGGTAGAAGAGACCCAGTACTTC. The encoded protein is CASSPAGTSGGVEETQYF. The chain employs TRBV4-2 and TRBJ2-5; 16 positions match TRBD2. This CDR3 region has 18 residues. The V segment lost 4 bases and the J segment 3 bases; nucleotides outside the gene matches: 8. Germline lookup yields CDR1 LGHNA and CDR2 YNFKEQ.

The CDR3 sequence is CASSLVTGGVGAFF. The CDR3 DNA sequence: TGTGCCAGCAGCTTAGTAACAGGGGGGGTAGGAGCTTTCTTT. This chain connects TRBV7-9 to TRBJ1-1, with 8 bases fitting TRBD1. The germline gives CDR1 SEHNR, CDR2 FQNEAQ (reference sequence). This CDR3 has 14 amino acids. V shed 1 base and J 10 bases; nucleotides not matched to a gene: 8.

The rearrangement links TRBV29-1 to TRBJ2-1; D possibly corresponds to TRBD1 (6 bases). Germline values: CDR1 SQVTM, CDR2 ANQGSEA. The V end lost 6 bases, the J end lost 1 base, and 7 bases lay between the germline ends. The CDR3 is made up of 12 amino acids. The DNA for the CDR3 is TGCAGCGTAAGGGGGTCCTACAATGAGCAGTTCTTC. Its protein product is CSVRGSYNEQFF.

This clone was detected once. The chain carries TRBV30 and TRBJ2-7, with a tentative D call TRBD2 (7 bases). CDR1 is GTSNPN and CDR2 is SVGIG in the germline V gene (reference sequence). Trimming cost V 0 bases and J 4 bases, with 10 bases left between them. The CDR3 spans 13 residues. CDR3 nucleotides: TGTGCCTGGAGTGTAGGGGGGGGATACGAGCAGTACTTC. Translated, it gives CAWSVGGGYEQYF.

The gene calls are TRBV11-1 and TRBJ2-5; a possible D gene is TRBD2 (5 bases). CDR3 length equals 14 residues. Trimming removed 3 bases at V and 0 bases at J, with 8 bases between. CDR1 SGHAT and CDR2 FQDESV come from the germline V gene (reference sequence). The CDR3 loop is CASSLRGYQETQYF. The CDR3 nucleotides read TGTGCCAGCAGCTTGAGAGGGTACCAAGAGACCCAGTACTTC.

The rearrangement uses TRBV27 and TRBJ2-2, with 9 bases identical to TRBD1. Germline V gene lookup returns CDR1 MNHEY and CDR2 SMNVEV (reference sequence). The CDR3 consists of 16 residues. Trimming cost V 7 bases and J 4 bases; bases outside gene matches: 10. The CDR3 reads CASKPTGTGLTGELFF. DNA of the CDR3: TGTGCCAGCAAACCTACCGGGACAGGGCTCACCGGGGAGCTGTTTTTT.

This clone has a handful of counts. As DNA, the CDR3 is TGTGCCAGCAGCGCCGGGACTAGCGCTTACGAGCAGTACTTC. It codes for CASSAGTSAYEQYF. The chain links TRBV27 to TRBJ2-7, with 10 bases fitting TRBD2. Germline CDR1 reads MNHEY; CDR2 reads SMNVEV (reference sequence). Unmatched junction bases numbered 6, after V lost 6 bases and J lost 4 bases. The length of the CDR3 is 14 residues.

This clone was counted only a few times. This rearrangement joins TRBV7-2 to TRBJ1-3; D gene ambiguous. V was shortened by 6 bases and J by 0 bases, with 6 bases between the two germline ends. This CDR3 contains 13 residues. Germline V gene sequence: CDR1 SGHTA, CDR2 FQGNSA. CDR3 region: CASSRDSGNTIYF. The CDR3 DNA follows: TGTGCCAGCAGTCGGGACTCTGGAAACACCATATATTTT.